This T cell receptor beta chain was identified during a study of spatial heterogeneity in lung cancer. General study results and limits: Counts that tracked tumor mutation counts were those of expanded intratumoral alpha and beta TCRs.

As for time point: sample taken at primary tumor resection. Untreated early-stage non-small cell lung cancer patients, over 55 in total, were the donors. Ten or more counts support this clonotype. Its antigen is undetermined. This beta chain is a stray read from a library made for alpha chains; its abundance is not meaningful. The CDR3 is 15 amino acids. Per the germline V gene, CDR1 is MNHNS and CDR2 is SASEGT. Trimming took 4 bases from V and 4 from J; bases not matched to a gene: 5. TCRdb processed the 5' RACE reads anew with MiXCR; each CDR3 protein has one entry. The sample has about 13,000 distinct CDR3 sequences, about 6% seen once.

The V call is TRBV6-1, the J call TRBJ2-3; 10 bases align to TRBD1. The input for sequencing was lung tumor tissue, taken at surgery. The receptor comes from a female donor with early-stage non-small cell lung cancer. The CDR3 reads CASSGRDRGPDTQYF. The CDR3 DNA is TGTGCCAGCAGTGGCCGGGACAGGGGCCCAGATACGCAGTATTTT.